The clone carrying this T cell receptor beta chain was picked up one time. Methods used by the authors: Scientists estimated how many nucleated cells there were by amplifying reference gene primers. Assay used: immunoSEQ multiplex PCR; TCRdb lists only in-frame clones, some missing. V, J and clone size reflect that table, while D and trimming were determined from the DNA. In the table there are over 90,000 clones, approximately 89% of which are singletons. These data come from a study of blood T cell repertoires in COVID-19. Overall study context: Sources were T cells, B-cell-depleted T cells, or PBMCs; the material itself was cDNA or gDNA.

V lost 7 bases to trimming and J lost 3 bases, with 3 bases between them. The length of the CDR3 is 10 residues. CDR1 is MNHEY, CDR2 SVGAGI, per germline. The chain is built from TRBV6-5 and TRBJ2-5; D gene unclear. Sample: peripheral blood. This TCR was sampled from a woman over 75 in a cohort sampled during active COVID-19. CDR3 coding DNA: TGTGCCAGCACTGAAGAGACCCAGTACTTC. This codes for CASTEETQYF.